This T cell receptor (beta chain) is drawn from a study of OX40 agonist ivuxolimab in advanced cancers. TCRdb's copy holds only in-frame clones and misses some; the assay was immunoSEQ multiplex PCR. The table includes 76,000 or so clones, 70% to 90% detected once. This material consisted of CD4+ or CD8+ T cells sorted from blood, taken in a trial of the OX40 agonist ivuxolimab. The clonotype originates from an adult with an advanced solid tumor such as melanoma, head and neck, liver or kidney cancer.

In nucleotides, the CDR3 is TGTGCCAGCAGTGACGACAGGGGCTTTAAAGATACGCAGTATTTT. Protein product: CASSDDRGFKDTQYF. The chain couples TRBV25-1 to TRBJ2-3; 8 bases are shared with TRBD1. This CDR3 spans 15 amino acids. Germline loops: CDR1 MGHDK, CDR2 SYGVNS. Trimming took 3 bases from V and 5 from J; bases not matched to a gene: 7. Drawing the rest from reference TRBV25-1 and TRBJ2-3, the complete variable domain is EADIYQTPRYLVIGTGKKITLECSQTMGHDKMYWYQQDPGMELHLIHYSYGVNSTEKGDLSSESTVSRIRTEHFPLTLESARPSHTSQYLCASSDDRGFKDTQYFGPGTRLTVL.